This T cell receptor beta chain came from a study of cytomegalovirus exposure and HLA in healthy donors. The ends were cut back, 0 bases at V and 0 bases at J, with 12 bases in the middle. The germline V gene encodes CDR1 SEHNR and CDR2 FQNEAQ (reference sequence). This CDR3 is built from 18 residues. The sample holds one count of this clone. Its antigen is as yet unknown. Study-wide points: There were around 160 TCR beta chains listed as cytomegalovirus-associated. Evidence from a later analysis indicated that most CMV-associated TCR beta chains looked HLA-restricted. Sequencing depth across donors, presence/absence analyses assumed, was roughly uniform.

PCR amplification relied on 60 Vbeta primers (plus 13 Jbeta primers). The repertoire was sequenced with immunoSEQ multiplex PCR; TCRdb's copy has only in-frame clones and lacks some. Of some 89,000 clones in the sample, about 78% were seen once. The TCR sequence derives from a woman between 40 and 50 years old in good health and CMV-seropositive. The sequenced material came from PBMCs. The rearrangement uses TRBV7-9 and TRBJ2-6; D uncertain. CDR3 loop: CASSLADAALSGANVLTF. The CDR3, as DNA: TGTGCCAGCAGCTTAGCTGATGCGGCCCTCTCTGGGGCCAACGTCCTGACTTTC.